This entry lists 29 T cell receptor beta chains sequenced from one sample in a study of T-cell reconstitution after alpha-beta-depleted transplantation in children. TCRbeta library preparation incorporated unique molecular identifiers. TCRdb reanalysed the PCR reads using MiXCR and keeps one entry per CDR3 protein. This table holds 450,000 to 700,000 distinct CDR3 sequences, over 20% found once. The material was PBMCs, obtained before TCRalphabeta/CD19-depleted stem cell transplant. The source of these receptors is a boy in the first two years of life with Wiskott-Aldrich syndrome, due to receive a stem cell transplant.

This chain uses TRBV5-6 with TRBJ2-1; D call uncertain. CDR1 is SGHDT, CDR2 YYEEEE, per germline. The CDR3 runs to 15 residues. Trimming pared 4 bases from V and 2 bases from J, leaving 13 bases between. The CDR3 is CASSLSYGAYNEQFF. CDR3 DNA: TGTGCCAGCAGCCTCAGTTATGGCGCCTACAATGAGCAGTTCTTC.

This chain links TRBV5-1 with TRBJ2-1, with 8 bases lining up with TRBD2. V shed 2 bases, J shed 5 bases, and the junction held 6 bases outside the gene matches. The CDR3 consists of 15 residues. Germline V CDR1 and CDR2: SGHRS, YFSETQ. The CDR3 here is CASSFRVGRDNEQFF. The DNA for the CDR3 is TGCGCCAGCAGCTTCAGGGTCGGGAGGGACAATGAGCAGTTCTTC.

This sequence joins TRBV12-3 or TRBV12-4 and TRBJ1-5, with 10 bases that match TRBD1. The CDR3 extends over 16 amino acids. V dropped 5 bases and J dropped 4; count of bases not matched to a gene: 8. CDR3 nucleotide sequence: TGTGCCAGCAGTGGATGGGGACAGGGGAGAAATCAGCCCCAGCATTTT. Translation: CASSGWGQGRNQPQHF.

The chain joins TRBV30 to TRBJ1-1; the D is unclear. Per germline, CDR1 GTSNPN and CDR2 SVGIG (reference sequence). The CDR3 runs 12 residues. V was cut by 3 bases and J by 10 bases, with 15 bases left in between. DNA for the CDR3: TGTGCCTGGAGCGAGGATAGGATGTTAGCTTTCTTT. Translated: CAWSEDRMLAFF.

The sample holds a few counts of this clonotype. The chain has TRBV5-1 and TRBJ2-5; D remains unclear. Germline V CDR1 and CDR2: SGHRS, YFSETQ. There are 15 residues in the CDR3. The ends were cut back, 1 base at V and 4 bases at J, with 14 bases in the middle. The CDR3 loop reads CASSLNPSVGETQYF. The CDR3 nucleotides are TGCGCCAGCAGCTTGAATCCTTCGGTGGGAGAGACCCAGTACTTC. The whole variable domain, remainder taken from reference TRBV5-1 and TRBJ2-5, is KAGVTQTPRYLIKTRGQQVTLSCSPISGHRSVSWYQQTPGQGLQFLFEYFSETQRNKGNFPGRFSGRQFSNSRSEMNVSTLELGDSALYLCASSLNPSVGETQYFGPGTRLLVL.

DNA of the CDR3: TGTGCCAGCAGCGGGCAAGGGGGGGACATGCAGGAGGAAAAACTGTTTTTT. Protein product: CASSGQGGDMQEEKLFF. The chain recombines TRBV7-6 with TRBJ1-4, with a weak D call TRBD1 (6 bases). This CDR3 is built from 17 residues. The germline V and J ends were trimmed by 5 bases and 8 bases, with 24 bases remaining between them. CDR1 SGHVS and CDR2 FNYEAQ come from the germline V gene.

V gene TRBV15 combines with J gene TRBJ2-1; the D gene could be TRBD1 or TRBD2 (5 bases each). V shed 0 bases and J shed 4 bases, with 10 bases lying between them. Per germline, CDR1 LNHNV and CDR2 YYDKDF (reference sequence). The CDR3 contains 15 residues. CDR3 amino acids: CATSRDSGPYNEQFF. CDR3 nucleotides: TGTGCCACCAGCAGAGATTCGGGACCTTACAATGAGCAGTTCTTC.

The chain uses TRBV5-5 and TRBJ2-1; D call uncertain. V lost 2 bases and J 8 bases, leaving 17 bases between the germline ends. Germline V CDR1 and CDR2: SGHKS, YYEKEE (reference sequence). CDR3 size: 15 residues. The CDR3 DNA is TGTGCCAGCAGCTTTTGGCCCCGCCCTTTAGATGAGCAGTTCTTC. It translates to CASSFWPRPLDEQFF. Full variable domain (outside the CDR3, taken from reference TRBV5-5 and TRBJ2-1): DAGVTQSPTHLIKTRGQQVTLRCSPISGHKSVSWYQQVLGQGPQFIFQYYEKEERGRGNFPDRFSARQFPNYSSELNVNALLLGDSALYLCASSFWPRPLDEQFFGPGTRLTVL.

Comments on this clonotype: The junction shows a germline mismatch at one end, possibly a read error. This chain uses TRBV27 with TRBJ2-1; 7 bases match TRBD1. Looked up from germline, CDR1 is MNHEY and CDR2 is SMNVEV (reference sequence). The CDR3 is made up of 16 amino acids. The CDR3 protein is CASSLPRGLLYDEQFF. The CDR3 nucleotides read TGTGCCAGCAGTTTACCAAGGGGGCTGCTCTACGATGAGCAGTTCTTC.

CDR3 DNA sequence: TGCGCCAGCAGCCTTCTAACAGGGGGAAACAATCAGCCCCAGCATTTT. It specifies CASSLLTGGNNQPQHF. The gene calls are TRBV4-1 and TRBJ1-5; 8 positions agree with TRBD1. The germline V gene has CDR1 MGHRA and CDR2 YSYEKL. V was clipped by 4 bases and J by 3 bases; unmatched bases: 8. The CDR3 is made up of 16 amino acids.

CDR3 in DNA: TGCAGTGCTCTCCGTACTAGCTCCTCCTACAATGAGCAGTTCTTC. It codes for CSALRTSSSYNEQFF. This chain joins TRBV20-1 and TRBJ2-1; D may be TRBD2 (6 bases). Trimming took 5 bases from V and 0 from J, leaving 14 bases between them. CDR1 is DFQATT and CDR2 is SNEGSKA in the germline V gene (reference sequence). This CDR3 has 15 residues.

CDR3 sequence reads: CASTPTGVYTGELFF. The CDR3 bases are TGTGCCAGCACCCCGACAGGAGTTTACACCGGGGAGCTGTTTTTT. The rearrangement links TRBV27 to TRBJ2-2; tentatively, D is TRBD1 (6 bases). This CDR3 has 15 residues. In germline, CDR1 is MNHEY, CDR2 SMNVEV (reference sequence). V gave up 7 bases and J gave up 3 bases, with 15 bases separating them.

The gene calls are TRBV4-1 and TRBJ2-3; D possibly corresponds to TRBD1 (5 bases). Germline-derived CDR1 and CDR2 are MGHRA and YSYEKL. V lost 4 bases and J 0 bases, leaving 17 bases between the germline ends. CDR3 size: 17 residues. The CDR3 protein is CASSPLQAGLSTDTQYF. The CDR3 nucleotides read TGCGCCAGCAGCCCTTTACAGGCTGGGCTTAGCACAGATACGCAGTATTTT.

The gene calls are TRBV7-9 and TRBJ2-5; D unclear. V was shortened by 5 bases and J by 1 base, with 14 bases between the two germline ends. This CDR3 region has 15 residues. The germline V gene encodes CDR1 SEHNR and CDR2 FQNEAQ (reference sequence). CDR3 sequence reads: CASSPSGIPQETQYF. Here the CDR3 DNA reads TGTGCCAGCAGCCCCTCCGGAATCCCCCAAGAGACCCAGTACTTC.

This clonotype was counted a few times. This rearrangement joins TRBV20-1 to TRBJ2-7; D not resolved. In germline, CDR1 is DFQATT, CDR2 SNEGSKA (reference sequence). This CDR3 has 14 amino acids. With 6 bases removed from V and 3 bases from J, the gap between germline ends came to 18 bases. CDR3 nucleotides: TGCAGTGCCGCTAGTTATCACAGTTTCTACGAGCAGTACTTC. Translation gives CSAASYHSFYEQYF.

This clonotype was counted only a few times. V and J are TRBV11-2 and TRBJ2-1; a possible D gene is TRBD1 (5 bases). CDR1 is SGHAT, CDR2 FQNNGV, per germline. The CDR3 is 16 residues long. The V and J ends lost 0 bases and 4 bases respectively, with 13 bases between them. The DNA for the CDR3 is TGTGCCAGCAGCTTAGATTTGGCCAGGGTATACAATGAGCAGTTCTTC. Translating gives CASSLDLARVYNEQFF.

This clonotype showed up just a few times. The chain carries TRBV11-2 and TRBJ1-1, with D unresolved. The CDR3 consists of 14 residues. Trimming removed 4 bases from V and 0 bases from J, with 9 bases in between. Germline V gene data show CDR1 as SGHAT and CDR2 as FQNNGV. The CDR3 nucleotides are TGTGCCAGCAGCTCCAGGACTGTGAACACTGAAGCTTTCTTT. It is translated as CASSSRTVNTEAFF. The whole variable domain, filled in from reference TRBV11-2 and TRBJ1-1, reads EAGVAQSPRYKIIEKRQSVAFWCNPISGHATLYWYQQILGQGPKLLIQFQNNGVVDDSQLPKDRFSAERLKGVDSTLKIQPAKLEDSAVYLCASSSRTVNTEAFFGQGTRLTVV.

This clonotype was counted between two and nine times. The chain employs TRBV27 and TRBJ2-1; 12 positions agree with TRBD2. The V segment lost 1 base and the J segment 9 bases; nucleotides outside the gene matches: 7. This CDR3 has 16 residues. Germline V lookup: CDR1 MNHEY, CDR2 SMNVEV (reference sequence). Here the CDR3 DNA reads TGTGCCAGCAGTTTATTTCCGACTAGCGGGAGAATTGAGCAGTTCTTC. Its translation: CASSLFPTSGRIEQFF.

This clonotype was detected only a few times. The chain carries TRBV29-1 and TRBJ1-2, with D unclear. The CDR3 covers 8 residues. Trimming removed 7 bases at V and 4 bases at J, with 1 base between. Germline loops: CDR1 SQVTM, CDR2 ANQGSEA. Here the CDR3 DNA reads TGCAGCGCCTATGGCTACACCTTC. Its translation is CSAYGYTF.

The V call is TRBV27, the J call TRBJ2-3, with 7 bases that match TRBD1. Germline CDR1 is MNHEY and CDR2 is SMNVEV (reference sequence). With 3 bases clipped from V and 11 bases from J, the junction kept 8 bases outside the gene matches. The CDR3 runs to 13 residues. The CDR3 DNA reads as TGTGCCAGCAGTTTCCTAGGGACAGAGGAGCAGTATTTT. Translated, it gives CASSFLGTEEQYF.

V gene TRBV5-4 combines with J gene TRBJ2-2; D is ambiguous. The V and J ends lost 0 bases and 2 bases respectively, with 5 bases between them. The CDR3 spans 14 residues. Germline lookup yields CDR1 SGHNT and CDR2 YYREEE (reference sequence). CDR3 sequence: CASSLDYNTGELFF. The CDR3 DNA is TGTGCCAGCAGCTTGGACTATAACACCGGGGAGCTGTTTTTT.

The chain links TRBV28 to TRBJ2-1; D is ambiguous. Trimming pared 4 bases from V and 12 bases from J, leaving 10 bases between. Per germline, CDR1 MDHEN and CDR2 SYDVKM. The CDR3 extends over 11 amino acids. The CDR3 bases are TGTGCCAGCAGTTCCCACAAGGCGCAGTTCTTC. This codes for CASSSHKAQFF.

In its sample, this clonotype was seen a few times. This chain's CDR3 is CASSLYSNTGELFF. The CDR3 DNA reads TGCGCCAGCAGCTTGTATTCTAACACCGGGGAGCTGTTTTTT. The chain recombines TRBV5-1 with TRBJ2-2; D gene unclear. The CDR3 has 14 residues. Trimming removed 1 base at V and 2 bases at J, with 6 bases between. CDR1 is SGHRS, CDR2 YFSETQ, per germline.

This clonotype came up a few times. This chain links TRBV5-1 with TRBJ2-7; D might be TRBD1 (5 bases). With 1 base removed from V and 4 bases from J, the gap between germline ends came to 12 bases. Germline V gene data show CDR1 as SGHRS and CDR2 as YFSETQ. This CDR3 region has 14 residues. CDR3 loop: CASSLRQGVYEQYF. The DNA of the CDR3 is TGCGCCAGCAGCTTGCGGCAGGGTGTGTACGAGCAGTACTTC.

This chain connects TRBV5-1 to TRBJ2-2; D might be TRBD1 or TRBD2, each matching 5 bases. Per germline, CDR1 SGHRS and CDR2 YFSETQ. This CDR3 contains 15 residues. V was cut by 4 bases and J by 2 bases, with 12 bases left in between. This CDR3 is CASSPGTFNTGELFF. Here the CDR3 DNA reads TGCGCCAGCAGCCCCGGGACCTTCAACACCGGGGAGCTGTTTTTT.

The rearrangement uses TRBV24-1 and TRBJ2-3, with D hard to call. V was clipped by 0 bases and J by 1 base, with 1 base between them. In germline, CDR1 is KGHDR, CDR2 SFDVKD. The CDR3 spans 13 residues. The DNA of the CDR3 is TGTGCCACCAGTGATTTGGGCACAGATACGCAGTATTTT. As protein: CATSDLGTDTQYF.

This clonotype was detected only a few times. The genes are TRBV10-2 and TRBJ2-2; a possible D gene is TRBD2 (6 bases). The CDR3 extends over 18 amino acids. Deletions cut 3 bases from V and 0 bases from J, with 17 bases between. Germline lookup yields CDR1 WSHSY and CDR2 SAAADI. The CDR3 bases are TGCGCCAGCAGTGAAAGAGGGGAAGCGGGTTCGAACACCGGGGAGCTGTTTTTT. Its translation: CASSERGEAGSNTGELFF.

The chain combines TRBV11-2 with TRBJ2-3; TRBD2 is a possible D gene (6 bases). The V gene's germline CDR1 is SGHAT and CDR2 FQNNGV. CDR3 length: 18 residues. Trimming took off 2 bases at V and 0 bases at J, with 18 bases between the two ends. In nucleotides, the CDR3 is TGTGCCAGCAGCTTAAGGTCAGGGAGGCCTACTAGCACAGATACGCAGTATTTT. Protein: CASSLRSGRPTSTDTQYF.

This chain joins TRBV12-3 or TRBV12-4 and TRBJ2-1, with a tentative D call TRBD1 (6 bases). V lost 4 bases to trimming and J lost 6 bases, with 19 bases between them. CDR3 length equals 16 residues. CDR3 sequence (DNA): TGTGCCAGCAGTTCTAATCTTTTGGTAGGGGGCAATGAGCAGTTCTTC. It specifies CASSSNLLVGGNEQFF.